This T cell receptor (beta chain) was obtained from a study of human T cells and chemical hapten exposure. Across the study: Upper-back patches of 0.01% DPC were read at 6 days. The patients were mostly female; they had alopecia areata, totalis or universalis.

V dropped 4 bases and J dropped 4 bases, with 11 bases sitting between them. The CDR3 length is 13 residues. Germline values: CDR1 SGHDT, CDR2 YYEEEE. Time point reported: patch test 2, 6 weeks after DPC sensitization. Treatment given: therapeutic diphenylcyclopropenone sensitization with weekly scalp DPC. In the authors' methods: A per-sample median of around 100,000 TCRs was observed, with a range of about 20,000 to 700,000. TCRdb re-called the RACE reads through MiXCR, storing one row per CDR3 protein. What appears here as the V and J calls and clone size reflects TCRdb's work, not the paper's. The data show under 85,000 distinct CDR3 sequences, 10% seen once.

The source is a woman aged 45 to 65 with alopecia areata. Some clones in this sample may be carry-over from other donors' samples. The sequenced sample was whole blood, obtained in connection with sensitization to the hapten diphenylcyclopropenone (DPC). The chain has TRBV5-6 and TRBJ2-5; D may be TRBD2 (6 bases). The DNA for the CDR3 is TGTGCCAGCAGCCTGGGACTCTCAGAGACCCAGTACTTC. Translation gives CASSLGLSETQYF.